The entry below describes one T cell receptor (beta chain). It lacks a known antigen. Per-base qualities were not stored, and no clone one base away is much larger. The library was generated by the immunoSEQ multiplex PCR assay. For TCR sequencing, RNA was extracted from every sample and reverse transcribed into cDNA to serve as template. First-strand cDNA was synthesized with SuperScript III using a 2:1 mix of oligo-dT and random hexamers. A synthetic immune receptor repertoire was used to gauge amplification bias, and whatever bias remained was removed computationally. From the authors' description of their analysis: After raw reads were preprocessed to remove errors, the CDR3 was defined following IMGT conventions as running from the conserved cysteine to phenylalanine. Clonality was computed as 1 minus the Shannon entropy, with the entropy normalized by log2 of the number of productive unique TCRs. Whether scalp clones were CD4 or CD8 was inferred by matching scalp TCRbeta sequences against CD4 and CD8 repertoires sorted from blood. Held by TCRdb, this immuneACCESS table contains in-frame sequences only and omits some clones. Under half of the omission traces to an unresolved V gene where checked; the cause of the rest is unknown. The V and J calls and clone size come from that table; D and trimming were worked out from the DNA. Counted in this sample were over 110,000 clones; 40% to 65% of them appeared once. The ten largest clones capture around 1% of the sample.

The time point label here, explained by the study, means: baseline before oral tofacitinib. Peripheral blood and lesional scalp punch biopsies were obtained from patients with alopecia areata. After PBMCs were isolated by density centrifugation and stained for CD3, CD4 and CD8, a FACSAria was used to sort CD4+ and CD8+ T cells. The record originates from a study of CD8+ T cells in alopecia areata (dated by TCRdb to 2016 to 2019). About the full investigation: The treated patients, all with moderate-to-severe alopecia areata, were enrolled in an open-label pilot trial of oral tofacitinib given at 5 to 10 mg twice daily. Tofacitinib was administered for 6 to 18 months, and 6 months of follow-up off drug were then conducted to assess delayed response and recurrence. To study T cell clonal expansion in alopecia areata, the researchers applied high-throughput TCRbeta sequencing to both the C3H/HeJ mouse model and human patients. In humans, TCRbeta sequencing was performed on scalp tissue and on sorted CD4+ and CD8+ peripheral blood T cells from healthy controls and from patients with patchy or totalis/universalis alopecia areata. Patients on tofacitinib were biopsied at baseline and after 4 and 24 weeks of treatment, and several of the patients also had a later scalp biopsy. Clonality in the scalp was compared among normal scalp (n=4), patchy alopecia areata scalp (n=8), and alopecia totalis/universalis scalp (n=8). RNA came from the PAXgene miRNA kit for fixed scalp, the miRNeasy kit for PBMCs, and the RNeasy kit for mouse skin. TCRbeta CDR3 regions were amplified by immunoSEQ multiplex PCR with 35 Vbeta forward and 13 Jbeta reverse primers.

Results and caveats for the whole study, not just this receptor: Compared with normal scalp, lesional scalp had higher clonality and more expanded CD8+ clones, particularly in alopecia totalis/universalis, a pattern that suggests antigenic drive. Unlike mouse skin, which is dominated by gammadelta T cells, normal human skin has resident alphabeta T cells that are also sequenced, and this complicates analysis of the scalp TCR repertoire. Shared TCR sequences between patients were less evident than in mice, which may be partly attributable to HLA diversity in the patient population.

The germline V gene (reference sequence) provides CDR1 DFQATT and CDR2 SNEGSKA. From the cysteine up to the phenylalanine, the CDR3 has a length of 10 residues. CDR3 DNA is the only sequence kept; it has 30 bases, read in frame from the first base. V drops 2 bases and J drops 6 bases, leaving 2 bases in between. Specimen: CD4+ T cells sorted from blood, collected at week 0. The chain links TRBV20-1 with TRBJ2-1, with the D gene not confidently named. This TCR was sampled from a human donor with alopecia areata. Here is the DNA: TGCAGTGCTAGATCCAATGAGCAGTTCTTC. Its protein is CSARSNEQFF.